The T cell receptor beta chain under discussion was sequenced for a study of T cells in women clearing cervical HPV infection. Findings and limits, study-wide: Associations may precede or follow infection; HPV-specific or memory T cells were not isolated. Cases carried less TRBV6-7 than controls: roughly 0.11% versus 0.16%.

Prevalent HPV16 infections were excluded; only incident single HPV16 infections included. The data were produced by immunoSEQ multiplex PCR, yet TCRdb's version contains in-frame clones alone and is incomplete. The sample yields around 30,000 clones, of which the top ten take up 2.8%. In the case of this clone: Its antigen is undetermined. The read ends 3 residues before the CDR3 terminus; that terminus is restored from the germline J gene.

Losses at the gene ends were 5 bases for V and 5 bases for J; bases not matched to a gene: 8. The germline V gene encodes CDR1 SEHNR and CDR2 FQNEAQ (reference sequence). This CDR3 spans 15 amino acids. The sample consisted of blood buffy coat. V and J are TRBV7-9 and TRBJ2-5; TRBD1 aligns across 10 bases. The TCR was taken from a woman aged 18 to 75 with a cervical HPV16 infection that either progressed to CIN3+ or cleared (not recorded which). The CDR3 bases that were read are TGTGCCAGCAGCCTAAGACAGGGGGCATTGGAGACC. Translated, it gives CASSLRQGALET. The complete CDR3 sequence is CASSLRQGALETQYF.